The clone carrying this T cell receptor beta chain was seen a handful of times. The target antigen is unknown. The whole isolated RNA underwent reverse transcription, so sequencing captured expressed TCRB transcripts. Using immunoSEQ multiplex PCR, the repertoire was profiled, and TCRdb retains in-frame clones only, with some absent. The profile shows some 170,000 clones, more than 60% of them singletons. This sample stems from a study of beta chain features in type 1 diabetes. Findings and limits, study-wide: When Type 1 diabetes patients were examined, their TCRB CDR3s proved moderately but significantly shorter in all four CD4+ subsets. Naive, central memory and Treg TCRB repertoires appeared more alike in patients than in healthy donors.

Looked up from germline, CDR1 is LGHNT and CDR2 is FRNRAP. V lost 7 bases and J lost 2, with 10 bases in between. The CDR3 totals 13 residues. This clonotype was obtained from a man between 25 and 39 years old with type 1 diabetes. The chain joins TRBV12-5 to TRBJ2-3; D gene ambiguous. Sequences were obtained from naive CD4+ T cells from blood. CDR3 region: CASVPPNTDTQYF. DNA of the CDR3: TGTGCTAGTGTTCCCCCTAACACAGATACGCAGTATTTT.